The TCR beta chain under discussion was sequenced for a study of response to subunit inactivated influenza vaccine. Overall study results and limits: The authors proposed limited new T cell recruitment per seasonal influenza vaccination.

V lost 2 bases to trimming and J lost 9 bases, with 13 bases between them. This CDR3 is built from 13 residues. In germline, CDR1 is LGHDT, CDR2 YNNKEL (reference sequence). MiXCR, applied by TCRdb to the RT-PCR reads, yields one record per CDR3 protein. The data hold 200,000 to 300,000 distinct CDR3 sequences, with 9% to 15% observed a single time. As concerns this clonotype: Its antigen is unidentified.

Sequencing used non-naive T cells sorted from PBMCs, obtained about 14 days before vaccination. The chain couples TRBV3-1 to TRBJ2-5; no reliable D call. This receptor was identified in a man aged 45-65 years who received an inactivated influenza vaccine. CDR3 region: CASSQFLESPQYF. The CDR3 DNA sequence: TGTGCCAGCAGCCAATTTTTAGAGTCGCCCCAGTACTTC.